These T cell receptor beta chains were read from a single sample in a study of human T cells and chemical hapten exposure. TCRdb analysed the RACE reads with MiXCR anew, one entry per CDR3 protein. In the table there are roughly 100,000 distinct CDR3 sequences, 11% of which are singletons. The sample consisted of whole blood, taken in connection with sensitization to the hapten diphenylcyclopropenone (DPC). These receptors came from a woman aged 55-70 years with alopecia areata. Some clones in this sample may be carry-over from other donors' samples. Each CDR3 is given with its conserved first and last residue. The D gene is left open where the match is weak. Clone size is stated in some rows and not others, as once, few, many or a class when expanded.

v_call	clone_size	j_call	d_call	cdr3_aa	cdr3_nt
TRBV18	few	TRBJ1-5	-	CASSPSRENQPQHF	TGTGCCAGCTCACCCTCTCGGGAAAATCAGCCCCAGCATTTT
TRBV11-2	-	TRBJ2-5	TRBD2	CASSQGLAGQTQYF	TGTGCCAGCAGCCAGGGACTAGCGGGGCAGACCCAGTACTTC
TRBV3-1	many	TRBJ2-7	-	CASSFTGSEQYF	TGTGCCAGCAGTTTCACAGGGAGCGAGCAGTACTTC
TRBV5-4	many	TRBJ2-1	-	CASSADYNEQFF	TGTGCCAGCAGCGCGGACTACAATGAGCAGTTCTTC
TRBV29-1	-	TRBJ2-7	-	CSVGTASTYEQYF	TGCAGCGTTGGGACAGCCTCTACCTACGAGCAGTACTTC
TRBV7-6	many	TRBJ2-7	TRBD2	CASSPGTSGYEQYF	TGTGCCAGCAGCCCCGGGACTAGCGGGTACGAGCAGTACTTC
TRBV7-2	-	TRBJ2-3	TRBD2	CASSSPTSGGAGQYF	TGTGCCAGCAGCTCCCCGACTAGCGGGGGGGCGGGGCAGTATTTT
TRBV7-9	many	TRBJ1-1	-	CASSSRGGRVNTEAFF	TGTGCCAGCAGCTCCCGTGGGGGCAGGGTGAACACTGAAGCTTTCTTT
TRBV29-1	many	TRBJ2-1	-	CSARRAGFGGQFF	TGCAGCGCCCGTAGGGCAGGGTTCGGGGGACAGTTCTTC
TRBV18	many	TRBJ2-3	TRBD1	CASSPGQASQYF	TGTGCCAGCTCACCGGGACAGGCCTCGCAGTATTTT
TRBV3-1	few	TRBJ2-7	TRBD2	CASSQRLAGGPYEQYF	TGTGCCAGCAGCCAAAGACTAGCGGGGGGGCCGTACGAGCAGTACTTC
TRBV30	many	TRBJ1-1	TRBD1	CAWPGTGGCGTEAFF	TGTGCCTGGCCCGGGACAGGGGGCTGTGGCACTGAAGCTTTCTTT
TRBV27	many	TRBJ2-3	TRBD1	CASSLTGVGTDTQYF	TGTGCCAGCAGTTTGACAGGGGTAGGCACAGATACGCAGTATTTT
TRBV20-1	few	TRBJ2-3	TRBD2	CSARSGGGADTQYF	TGCAGTGCTAGGAGCGGGGGAGGCGCAGATACGCAGTATTTT
TRBV24-1	-	TRBJ2-1	-	CATSTQGNEQFF	TGTGCCACCAGCACACAGGGTAATGAGCAGTTCTTC
TRBV9	once	TRBJ2-3	TRBD2	CASSVGAGGGAETQYF	TGTGCCAGCAGCGTAGGTGCGGGGGGCGGCGCGGAGACGCAGTATTTT
TRBV6-5	many	TRBJ2-3	TRBD2	CASRVAGGADTQYF	TGTGCCAGCAGGGTAGCGGGGGGTGCAGATACGCAGTATTTT
TRBV3-1	-	TRBJ1-2	-	CASSQDNGYGYTF	TGTGCCAGCAGCCAAGATAATGGATATGGCTACACCTTC
TRBV10-3	many	TRBJ1-1	TRBD1	CAISRSGGKDTEAFF	TGTGCCATCAGTCGATCAGGGGGCAAGGACACTGAAGCTTTCTTT
TRBV9	many	TRBJ2-5	-	CASSVNQETQYF	TGTGCCAGCAGCGTAAACCAAGAGACCCAGTACTTC
TRBV19	few	TRBJ2-5	-	CVSSIRAGEETQYF	TGTGTCAGTAGTATCCGAGCGGGCGAAGAGACCCAGTACTTC
TRBV3-1	many	TRBJ2-7	TRBD1	CASSGGTGGNEQYF	TGTGCCAGCAGCGGAGGGACAGGGGGCAACGAGCAGTACTTC
TRBV3-1	many	TRBJ1-5	-	CASSQGQGVLNQPQHF	TGTGCCAGCAGCCAGGGACAAGGGGTGTTAAATCAGCCCCAGCATTTT
TRBV29-1	-	TRBJ1-2	TRBD1	CSAAETGAYGYTF	TGCAGCGCGGCGGAGACAGGGGCCTATGGCTACACCTTC
TRBV3-1	-	TRBJ1-2	TRBD1	CASSRSGQGYGYTF	TGTGCCAGCAGCCGGTCCGGACAGGGGTATGGCTACACCTTC
TRBV25-1	-	TRBJ1-2	-	CASSANGYTF	TGTGCCAGCAGTGCCAATGGCTACACCTTC
TRBV29-1	-	TRBJ1-1	-	CSARQTDMNTEAFF	TGCAGCGCGAGACAGACCGACATGAACACTGAAGCTTTCTTT
TRBV10-1	few	TRBJ2-5	-	CASSESLSSGETQYF	TGCGCCAGCAGTGAGTCGTTGTCTTCGGGAGAGACCCAGTACTTC
TRBV7-8	many	TRBJ1-2	-	CASSGTGRQGYTF	TGTGCCAGCAGCGGGACGGGACGCCAAGGCTACACCTTC
TRBV9	few	TRBJ1-1	-	CASSVSPDGGLGTEAFF	TGTGCCAGCAGCGTCTCACCGGACGGTGGTCTTGGTACTGAAGCTTTCTTT
TRBV6-1	-	TRBJ2-7	-	CASSEGYTISYEQYF	TGTGCCAGCAGTGAAGGATACACAATTTCCTACGAGCAGTACTTC
TRBV25-1	few	TRBJ1-1	-	CASSGYTEAFF	TGTGCCAGCAGTGGTTACACTGAAGCTTTCTTT
TRBV7-6	few	TRBJ2-1	-	CASSSARGLGRYNEQFF	TGTGCCAGCAGCTCAGCCAGAGGTCTAGGTCGTTACAATGAGCAGTTCTTC
TRBV5-1	-	TRBJ2-1	-	CASSLDPSYNEQFF	TGCGCCAGCAGCTTGGATCCCTCCTACAATGAGCAGTTCTTC
TRBV9	many	TRBJ2-1	-	CASSVDGGNEQFF	TGTGCCAGCAGCGTAGATGGGGGCAATGAGCAGTTCTTC
TRBV19	many	TRBJ2-7	TRBD1	CASSFGQGYEQYF	TGTGCCAGTAGTTTCGGACAGGGCTACGAGCAGTACTTC
TRBV12-3/TRBV12-4	few	TRBJ2-1	TRBD1	CASSAGTGGGNEQFF	TGTGCCAGCAGCGCCGGGACAGGGGGAGGAAATGAGCAGTTCTTC
TRBV6-1	few	TRBJ2-2	-	CAGNTGSKAGELFF	TGTGCCGGAAACACCGGGTCCAAGGCCGGGGAGCTGTTTTTT
TRBV7-2	many	TRBJ1-2	TRBD1	CASSPQGPNYGYTF	TGTGCCAGCAGCCCACAGGGGCCTAACTATGGCTACACCTTC
TRBV24-1	-	TRBJ2-2	TRBD1	CATSDSRTGSTGELFF	TGTGCCACCAGTGATTCGAGGACAGGGAGTACCGGGGAGCTGTTTTTT
TRBV10-1	many	TRBJ2-5	TRBD1	CASSEGTAQETQYF	TGCGCCAGCAGTGAGGGGACAGCCCAAGAGACCCAGTACTTC
TRBV29-1	-	TRBJ2-5	-	CSVGPDSPRTQYF	TGCAGCGTTGGTCCGGACAGTCCGAGGACCCAGTACTTC
TRBV3-1	few	TRBJ1-5	-	CASSRRVGDQPQHF	TGTGCCAGCAGCCGCAGGGTTGGGGATCAGCCCCAGCATTTT
TRBV19	-	TRBJ1-2	-	CASTQKETAYGYTF	TGTGCCAGTACCCAAAAGGAGACGGCATATGGCTACACCTTC
TRBV3-1	-	TRBJ2-1	TRBD2	CASSQGPGGSYNEQFF	TGTGCCAGCAGCCAAGGTCCGGGGGGCTCCTACAATGAGCAGTTCTTC
TRBV29-1	-	TRBJ1-1	-	CSVVVGLNTEAFF	TGCAGCGTTGTTGTGGGATTGAACACTGAAGCTTTCTTT
TRBV7-8	-	TRBJ2-7	-	CASSLDGDHEQYF	TGTGCCAGCAGCTTAGACGGGGATCACGAGCAGTACTTC
TRBV14	many	TRBJ1-3	-	CASSQVTLSGNTIYF	TGTGCCAGCAGCCAAGTGACTCTCTCTGGAAACACCATATATTTT
TRBV5-8	many	TRBJ2-1	-	CASSFLIIEQFF	TGTGCCAGCAGCTTCCTTATCATCGAGCAGTTCTTC
TRBV7-3	-	TRBJ2-5	TRBD2	CASSPRGGETQYF	TGTGCCAGCAGCCCCCGCGGGGGTGAGACCCAGTACTTC